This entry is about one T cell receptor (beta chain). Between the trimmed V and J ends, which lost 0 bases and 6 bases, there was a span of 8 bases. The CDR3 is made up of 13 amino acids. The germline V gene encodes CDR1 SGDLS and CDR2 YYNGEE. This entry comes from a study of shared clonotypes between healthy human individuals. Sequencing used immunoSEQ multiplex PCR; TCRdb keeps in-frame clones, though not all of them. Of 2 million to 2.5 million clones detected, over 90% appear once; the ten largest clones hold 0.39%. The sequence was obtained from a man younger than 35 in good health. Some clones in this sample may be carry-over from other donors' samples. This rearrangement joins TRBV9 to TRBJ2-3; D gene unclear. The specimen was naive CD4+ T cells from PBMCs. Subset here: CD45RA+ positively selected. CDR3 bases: TGTGCCAGCAGCGTAGGAAGTTTGGATACGCAGTATTTT. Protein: CASSVGSLDTQYF.